The present entry profiles one T cell receptor beta chain with its context. This entry belongs to a study of shared T cell receptors in the human thymus. Assay: immunoSEQ multiplex PCR; the TCRdb copy retains only in-frame clones and omits some. Of about 710,000 clones in the sample, about 89% were seen once. Trimming took 2 bases from V and 4 from J, leaving 9 bases between them. The length of the CDR3 is 13 residues. The same sample was also used in a study of human thymus T cells. That work states: Samples came from healthy Finnish infants during open corrective cardiac surgery. Thymus pieces cut out during corrective heart surgery were the tissue that was used. In thymic and blood repertoires alike, V and J usage looked biased. Highly overlapping thymic repertoires in unrelated individuals were reported by related research.

The receptor's source is a boy less than two years old with a congenital heart defect. V and J are TRBV23-1 and TRBJ2-7; possible D gene TRBD1, 6 bases. TRBV23-1 is filed as an ORF, its function uncertain. The sequencing input was thymocytes. This CDR3 reads CASSQGTSYEQYF. The CDR3 DNA reads as TGCGCCAGCAGTCAAGGGACATCGTACGAGCAGTACTTC.